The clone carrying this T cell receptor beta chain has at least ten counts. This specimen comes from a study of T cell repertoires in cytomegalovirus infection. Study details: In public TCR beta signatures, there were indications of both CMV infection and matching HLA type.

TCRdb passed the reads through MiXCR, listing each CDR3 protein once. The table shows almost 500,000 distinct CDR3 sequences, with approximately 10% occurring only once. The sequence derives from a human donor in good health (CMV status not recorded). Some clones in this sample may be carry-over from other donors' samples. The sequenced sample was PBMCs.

The CDR3 DNA reads as TGTGCCATCGGGGGGGGCTATGAGCAGTTCTTC. This sequence encodes CAIGGGYEQFF. This chain joins TRBV6-1 and TRBJ2-1; 8 nucleotides agree with TRBD2. The CDR3 runs to 11 residues. Trimming removed 10 bases from V and 8 bases from J; junction bases left unmatched: 4. Germline CDR1 reads MNHNS; CDR2 reads SASEGT.